The 14 T cell receptor beta chains given below trace back to one sample, sequenced in a study of post-analysis software for immune sequencing data. The study's findings and limits: The five TRBV segments detected at higher frequency in patients than in controls included TRBV5-6, TRBV5-1 and TRBV20-1.

The library was made from cDNA and included unique molecular identifiers. TCRdb re-analysed the PCR reads in MiXCR, keeping a single row per CDR3 protein. Of almost 700,000 distinct CDR3 sequences in the sample, roughly three fifths were seen once. Antigens of these TCRs are unknown. Sequencing was performed on blood. These TCRs come from a girl between 2 and 10 years old with multiple sclerosis.

V and J are TRBV28 and TRBJ1-2; the D is unclear. CDR3 length: 14 residues. The V end lost 3 bases, the J end lost 0 bases, and 8 bases lay between the germline ends. The germline gives CDR1 MDHEN, CDR2 SYDVKM. CDR3 sequence: CASSLGKTNYGYTF. Here the CDR3 DNA reads TGTGCCAGCAGTTTGGGGAAGACTAACTATGGCTACACCTTC.

Of note for this clonotype: A read error may account for a junction end that differs from germline. The chain joins TRBV7-7 to TRBJ2-1; 7 positions agree with TRBD1. Germline lookup yields CDR1 SSHAT and CDR2 FNYEAQ (reference sequence). The CDR3 is 16 amino acids. For the CDR3, the DNA is TGTGCTAGCAGCTTATCCATCAGGGACAGCTACAATGAGCAGTTCTTC. Amino acids: CASSLSIRDSYNEQFF.

The chain uses TRBV12-3 or TRBV12-4 and TRBJ1-1; the D gene is possibly TRBD1 (5 bases). There are 13 residues in the CDR3. Between the trimmed V and J ends, which lost 7 bases and 3 bases, there was a span of 12 bases. CDR3 loop: CASTPGGYTEAFF. The CDR3 nucleotides are TGTGCCAGCACCCCCGGGGGATACACTGAAGCTTTCTTT.

There are a few counts of this clonotype. This sequence joins TRBV10-3 and TRBJ2-3; D gene ambiguous. The germline V and J ends were trimmed by 3 bases and 4 bases, with 17 bases remaining between them. CDR3 length: 16 residues. Germline lookup yields CDR1 ENHRY and CDR2 SYGVKD. DNA of the CDR3: TGTGCCATCAGTGACAATTTTATTGGGGAATCAGATACGCAGTATTTT. It codes for CAISDNFIGESDTQYF.

The chain couples TRBV5-8 to TRBJ1-1; the D gene is possibly TRBD1 (5 bases). Germline values: CDR1 SGHTS, CDR2 YDEGEE. This CDR3 comprises 15 residues. The ends were cut back, 0 bases at V and 0 bases at J, with 9 bases in the middle. The CDR3, as DNA: TGTGCCAGCAGCTTGGTGGAGGGGATGAACACTGAAGCTTTCTTT. As protein: CASSLVEGMNTEAFF.

This clonotype has only a few counts. The V gene is TRBV4-1, the J gene TRBJ2-1; TRBD1 matches at 9 bases. The V segment lost 0 bases and the J segment 7 bases; nucleotides outside the gene matches: 7. The V gene's germline CDR1 is MGHRA and CDR2 YSYEKL. This CDR3 has 16 amino acids. CDR3 sequence: CASSQDPGTGWNEQFF. The DNA of the CDR3 is TGCGCCAGCAGCCAAGACCCCGGGACAGGGTGGAATGAGCAGTTCTTC.

This clonotype was picked up a small number of times. The chain joins TRBV6-2 or TRBV6-3 to TRBJ2-3; 9 nucleotides match TRBD1. Per the germline V gene, CDR1 is MNHEY and CDR2 is SVGEGT. Trimming cost V 5 bases and J 6 bases; bases outside gene matches: 6. The CDR3 is 14 residues long. The CDR3 here is CASSPGQGIDTQYF. For the CDR3, the DNA is TGTGCCAGCAGTCCCGGACAGGGGATTGATACGCAGTATTTT.

The chain couples TRBV19 to TRBJ1-4; D is unresolved. V lost 5 bases to trimming and J lost 5 bases, with 12 bases between them. The CDR3 runs 14 residues. Germline assignment: CDR1 LNHDA and CDR2 SQIVND (reference sequence). The CDR3 region has the DNA TGTGCCAGTAGTCCCACACACAGCAATGAAAAACTGTTTTTT. This translates into CASSPTHSNEKLFF.

The CDR3: CASSYFDDSYEQYF. CDR3 coding DNA: TGCGCCAGCAGCTACTTTGATGATTCCTACGAGCAGTACTTC. V usage is TRBV5-1 and J usage is TRBJ2-7, with D unresolved. The ends were cut back, 3 bases at V and 1 base at J, with 11 bases in the middle. CDR1 SGHRS and CDR2 YFSETQ come from the germline V gene. The CDR3 is made up of 14 amino acids.

This clonotype occurred once. The genes are TRBV12-3 or TRBV12-4 and TRBJ2-2, with TRBD1 matching 12 bases. The CDR3 length is 16 residues. V shed 6 bases, J shed 8 bases, and the junction held 10 bases outside the gene matches. CDR3: CASRSTRDRGRGELFF. The CDR3 DNA sequence: TGTGCCAGCAGAAGCACCCGGGACAGGGGGCGGGGGGAGCTGTTTTTT.

The gene calls are TRBV7-2 and TRBJ2-1, with TRBD2 matching 8 bases. This CDR3 contains 18 residues. Looked up from germline, CDR1 is SGHTA and CDR2 is FQGNSA. The ends lost 1 base at V and 4 bases at J; junction bases unmatched: 12. This chain's CDR3 is CASSLVPVSAGGYNEQFF. DNA for the CDR3: TGTGCCAGCAGCTTAGTCCCCGTATCGGCGGGGGGTTACAATGAGCAGTTCTTC. Based on the CDR3 plus reference TRBV7-2 and TRBJ2-1, the full variable domain is GAGVSQSPSNKVTEKGKDVELRCDPISGHTALYWYRQSLGQGLEFLIYFQGNSAPDKSGLPSDRFSAERTGGSVSTLTIQRTQQEDSAVYLCASSLVPVSAGGYNEQFFGPGTRLTVL.

Only a few counts were recorded for this clonotype. This chain links TRBV6-5 with TRBJ2-1; D remains unclear. V was trimmed by 6 bases and J by 9 bases, leaving 18 bases between them. The CDR3 covers 14 residues. The germline V gene encodes CDR1 MNHEY and CDR2 SVGAGI. The CDR3 sequence is CASRRQSLSGEQFF. The CDR3 DNA sequence: TGTGCCAGCAGACGTCAGTCCCTGTCTGGTGAGCAGTTCTTC.

This chain uses TRBV29-1 with TRBJ2-3; D is uncertain. Germline values: CDR1 SQVTM, CDR2 ANQGSEA. Trimming took 4 bases from V and 0 from J, leaving 8 bases between them. The CDR3 extends over 13 amino acids. In nucleotides, the CDR3 is TGCAGCGTTGCTTTCACTAGCACAGATACGCAGTATTTT. Its protein product is CSVAFTSTDTQYF.

A few counts support this clonotype. The chain employs TRBV20-1 and TRBJ2-3; TRBD1 matches at 8 bases. V shed 2 bases and J 2 bases; nucleotides not matched to a gene: 9. The germline V gene has CDR1 DFQATT and CDR2 SNEGSKA (reference sequence). The length of the CDR3 is 16 residues. The CDR3: CSARPWDRSITDTQYF. The CDR3 bases are TGCAGTGCTAGACCCTGGGACAGGTCCATCACAGATACGCAGTATTTT.